At least ten counts were recorded for the clone carrying this T cell receptor beta chain. No antigen is known for it. TCRdb recomputed calls from the reads with MiXCR, one row per CDR3 protein. The sample lists almost 550,000 distinct CDR3 sequences, about 15% occurring once. These data belong to a study of T cell repertoires in cytomegalovirus infection. About the study: It can be stated that public TCR beta signatures indicated CMV infection as well as a matching HLA type. Overall study findings and caveats: Individuals carrying CMV plus the relevant HLA were identified by cumulative frequency of public TCR beta families. The ex vivo response showed dominance by HLA-C-restricted CMV-specific TCR beta clonotypes.

This CDR3 has 16 residues. CDR1 MNHEY and CDR2 SMNVEV come from the germline V gene (reference sequence). J was trimmed by 4 bases and V by 10 bases; bases with no gene match: 16. This receptor was identified in a human donor in good health (CMV status not recorded). Some clones in this sample may be carry-over from other donors' samples. V usage is TRBV27 and J usage is TRBJ2-5; 9 bases agree with TRBD2. Sequencing was performed on CD8+ T cells from PBMCs. This chain's CDR3 is CATQPRGLASGETQYF. CDR3 coding DNA: TGTGCCACTCAACCCAGAGGACTAGCGAGTGGAGAGACCCAGTACTTC.